The 25 T cell receptor beta chains given below trace back to one sample, sequenced in a study of blood T cell repertoires in COVID-19. Method: immunoSEQ multiplex PCR; TCRdb's copy keeps in-frame clones and lacks some. This table holds over 35,000 clones, approximately 85% found once. The sequenced material came from peripheral blood. The receptors originated from a man aged 60 to 69 with active or convalescent COVID-19.

The gene calls are TRBV11-3 and TRBJ1-1; D is uncertain. CDR1 is SGHNT and CDR2 is YENEEA in the germline V gene. V was cut by 0 bases and J by 1 base, with 12 bases left in between. There are 16 residues in the CDR3. CDR3 region: CASSLDGRGGNTEAFF. Here the CDR3 DNA reads TGTGCCAGCAGCTTAGATGGCCGGGGAGGGAACACTGAAGCTTTCTTT.

The chain couples TRBV4-3 to TRBJ2-1, with a weak D call TRBD2 (5 bases). CDR3 length: 15 residues. Between the trimmed V and J ends, which lost 2 bases and 4 bases, there was a span of 12 bases. CDR1 and CDR2 (germline): LGHNA, YSLEER. The CDR3 region has the DNA TGCGCCAGCAGCCAATCAGTCGGGGAATACAATGAGCAGTTCTTC. It codes for CASSQSVGEYNEQFF.

This clone was observed a handful of times. Here the CDR3 DNA reads TGTGCCAGCAGGCTAGCGGGAGCCCCCTACAATGAGCAGTTCTTC. Encoded protein: CASRLAGAPYNEQFF. This chain links TRBV7-2 with TRBJ2-1; 10 bases are a match to TRBD2. CDR1 SGHTA and CDR2 FQGNSA come from the germline V gene. The length of the CDR3 is 15 residues. The ends lost 6 bases at V and 2 bases at J; junction bases unmatched: 4.

The sample holds a few counts of this clone. V and J are TRBV28 and TRBJ1-3, with unresolved D. The CDR3 length is 13 residues. Germline V gene sequence: CDR1 MDHEN, CDR2 SYDVKM. V was cut by 7 bases and J by 2 bases, with 9 bases left in between. The CDR3 nucleotides are TGTGCCAGCACTAATCGGGCTGGAAACACCATATATTTT. This translates into CASTNRAGNTIYF.

This chain links TRBV7-9 with TRBJ2-3; D is perhaps TRBD2 (5 bases). Trimming pared 4 bases from V and 2 bases from J, leaving 22 bases between. The CDR3 consists of 18 residues. Germline loops: CDR1 SEHNR, CDR2 FQNEAQ (reference sequence). The CDR3 region is CASSSGVRSGVHTDTQYF. The CDR3 DNA follows: TGTGCCAGCAGCTCAGGAGTAAGGAGCGGAGTCCACACAGATACGCAGTATTTT.

This clone was seen only once. The J gene is TRBJ1-2, the V gene TRBV28; weak D call: TRBD1 (6 bases). The CDR3 is 15 residues long. Looked up from germline, CDR1 is MDHEN and CDR2 is SYDVKM. The ends were cut back, 5 bases at V and 1 base at J, with 14 bases in the middle. CDR3 coding DNA: TGTGCCAGCAGTAGGTACAGGGAATTTAACTATGGCTACACCTTC. Residues: CASSRYREFNYGYTF.

This chain links TRBV24-1 with TRBJ2-2, with a possible D match to TRBD1 (6 bases). The germline V gene encodes CDR1 KGHDR and CDR2 SFDVKD. The CDR3 spans 17 residues. V was pared by 4 bases and J by 5 bases, with 19 bases between. The CDR3 coding sequence is TGTGCCACCAGTGAATCACAGGGAACCTCATGGACCGGGGAGCTGTTTTTT. It is translated as CATSESQGTSWTGELFF.

V gene TRBV25-1 combines with J gene TRBJ1-3; no definite D call. CDR1 MGHDK and CDR2 SYGVNS come from the germline V gene. The ends were cut back, 4 bases at V and 1 base at J, with 5 bases in the middle. The CDR3 sequence is 13 residues long. CDR3 in amino acids: CASSGLSGNTIYF. CDR3 DNA: TGTGCCAGCAGTGGTTTATCTGGAAACACCATATATTTT. The full variable domain, its missing parts supplied by reference TRBV25-1 and TRBJ1-3, is EADIYQTPRYLVIGTGKKITLECSQTMGHDKMYWYQQDPGMELHLIHYSYGVNSTEKGDLSSESTVSRIRTEHFPLTLESARPSHTSQYLCASSGLSGNTIYFGEGSWLTVV.

V and J are TRBV3-1 (or the pseudogene TRBV3-2) and TRBJ2-5, with 8 bases lining up with TRBD2. Trimming at V came to 1 base and at J to 2 bases, leaving 6 bases not matched to a gene. This CDR3 contains 16 residues. Germline CDR1 reads LGHDT; CDR2 reads YNNKEL (reference sequence). As DNA, the CDR3 is TGTGCCAGCAGCCAAGTTGTCGGGGGGGCACAAGAGACCCAGTACTTC. It translates to CASSQVVGGAQETQYF.

The gene calls are TRBV5-1 and TRBJ2-6, with 8 bases matching TRBD1. This CDR3 has 20 residues. Trimming at V came to 2 bases and at J to 0 bases, leaving 13 bases not matched to a gene. Germline CDR1 is SGHRS and CDR2 is YFSETQ. CDR3 DNA sequence: TGCGCCAGCAGCTTACCCTTAGGACAGGGATCTTACTCTGGGGCCAACGTCCTGACTTTC. Its protein is CASSLPLGQGSYSGANVLTF.

Only a few counts were recorded for this clone. The rearrangement uses TRBV6-5 and TRBJ2-3, with D tentatively TRBD2 (6 bases). Germline V CDR1 and CDR2: MNHEY, SVGAGI. The CDR3 length is 13 residues. The ends were cut back, 4 bases at V and 1 base at J, with 6 bases in the middle. CDR3 in amino acids: CASSLAGTDTQYF. The CDR3 DNA reads as TGTGCCAGCAGTTTAGCGGGCACAGATACGCAGTATTTT.

As DNA, the CDR3 is TGCGCCAGCAGCCCACAGGGGGCGATGAACACAGATACGCAGTATTTT. Translating gives CASSPQGAMNTDTQYF. This chain links TRBV5-1 with TRBJ2-3; 9 nucleotides align to TRBD1. From germline, CDR1 is SGHRS and CDR2 YFSETQ. There are 16 residues in the CDR3. Trimming at V came to 4 bases and at J to 2 bases, leaving 8 bases not matched to a gene.

This clone was picked up a small number of times. The genes are TRBV6-2 or TRBV6-3 and TRBJ2-1; D possibly corresponds to TRBD1 (6 bases). This CDR3 region has 14 residues. Trimming left V 6 bases short and J 10 bases short, with 19 bases between. Germline V lookup: CDR1 MNHEY, CDR2 SVGEGT. CDR3 nucleotide sequence: TGTGCCAGCAGCTCTACCGGGACATCAGGGGAGCAGTTCTTC. Translation: CASSSTGTSGEQFF.

The CDR3, as DNA: TGTGCCAGCAGACCCGTGGACAGGGAATCGAGCTCCTACAATGAGCAGTTCTTC. Translated: CASRPVDRESSSYNEQFF. This chain links TRBV28 with TRBJ2-1, with TRBD1 matching over 8 bases. There are 18 residues in the CDR3. With 6 bases clipped from V and 0 bases from J, the junction kept 13 bases outside the gene matches. Per the germline V gene, CDR1 is MDHEN and CDR2 is SYDVKM.

The J gene is TRBJ1-6, the V gene TRBV14; D ambiguous. Germline CDR1 SGHDN, CDR2 FVKESK. Trimming removed 4 bases at V and 9 bases at J, with 10 bases between. The CDR3 spans 13 residues. The CDR3 is CASSLVGSSPLHF. DNA of the CDR3: TGTGCCAGCAGCCTTGTGGGGAGTTCACCCCTCCACTTT.

CDR3 bases: TGCGCCAGCAGCCAAGAGGCGGGAGAGACAGATACGCAGTATTTT. Protein product: CASSQEAGETDTQYF. This chain uses TRBV4-1 with TRBJ2-3; 7 bases are a match to TRBD2. Per germline, CDR1 MGHRA and CDR2 YSYEKL. This CDR3 is 15 amino acids long. The J segment lost 3 bases and the V segment lost 0 bases, leaving 3 bases of the junction unmatched.

This chain uses TRBV9 with TRBJ2-2; D is ambiguous. The length of the CDR3 is 12 residues. V was trimmed by 6 bases and J by 2 bases, leaving 5 bases between them. Germline-derived CDR1 and CDR2 are SGDLS and YYNGEE. CDR3 protein: CASMRNTGELFF. CDR3 nucleotide sequence: TGTGCCAGCATGCGAAACACCGGGGAGCTGTTTTTT.

This clone showed up just once. The chain is built from TRBV19 and TRBJ2-1; weak D call: TRBD1 (5 bases). Germline-derived CDR1 and CDR2 are LNHDA and SQIVND (reference sequence). The length of the CDR3 is 17 residues. The V end was cut by 2 bases, the J end by 6 bases, with 20 bases between. CDR3 coding DNA: TGTGCCAGTAGTATAAGCCCCGCAGGGCCCAGACCCAATGAGCAGTTCTTC. It yields the protein CASSISPAGPRPNEQFF.

The V and J genes are TRBV7-2 and TRBJ2-2; a weak D match, TRBD1 (5 bases). In germline, CDR1 is SGHTA, CDR2 FQGNSA. V shed 5 bases and J shed 6 bases, with 10 bases lying between them. This CDR3 spans 13 amino acids. The CDR3, as DNA: TGTGCCAGCAGCCTTAACAGGCCCGGGGAGCTGTTTTTT. Protein product: CASSLNRPGELFF. The variable domain in full, completed from reference TRBV7-2 and TRBJ2-2, reads GAGVSQSPSNKVTEKGKDVELRCDPISGHTALYWYRQSLGQGLEFLIYFQGNSAPDKSGLPSDRFSAERTGGSVSTLTIQRTQQEDSAVYLCASSLNRPGELFFGEGSRLTVL.

The chain uses TRBV19 and TRBJ2-6, with D possibly being TRBD1 (6 bases). Deletions cut 7 bases from V and 1 base from J, with 14 bases between. Germline V gene lookup returns CDR1 LNHDA and CDR2 SQIVND (reference sequence). This CDR3 is built from 16 residues. The CDR3 DNA is TGTGCCAGTACAGGGAAAAGGGGGTCTGGGGCCAACGTCCTGACTTTC. Encoded protein: CASTGKRGSGANVLTF.

This clone occurred a few times. This chain links TRBV6-5 with TRBJ1-5; D is undetermined. Germline V gene data show CDR1 as MNHEY and CDR2 as SVGAGI. V lost 8 bases and J 3 bases, leaving 11 bases between the germline ends. The CDR3 has 13 residues. The CDR3 is CASDSTNNQPQHF. As DNA, the CDR3 is TGTGCCAGCGACTCTACGAACAATCAGCCCCAGCATTTT.

V and J are TRBV4-2 and TRBJ2-1; TRBD2 agrees at 9 bases. CDR1 is LGHNA and CDR2 is YNFKEQ in the germline V gene. V shed 4 bases, J shed 4 bases, and the junction held 11 bases outside the gene matches. CDR3 length: 17 residues. The CDR3 bases are TGTGCCAGCAGCCCTCATCGGCGGACTAGCGAGTACAATGAGCAGTTCTTC. It codes for CASSPHRRTSEYNEQFF.

This clone was recorded a few times. The chain recombines TRBV2 with TRBJ1-2; no firm D call. CDR1 SNHLY and CDR2 FYNNEI come from the germline V gene. The ends were cut back, 6 bases at V and 8 bases at J, with 10 bases in the middle. CDR3 length: 11 amino acids. The CDR3 DNA is TGTGCCAGCAGCCCTGCTATGGGCTACACCTTC. It yields the protein CASSPAMGYTF.

CDR3 protein: CASSVTSGGGETQYF. The CDR3, as DNA: TGTGCCAGCAGCGTAACTAGCGGGGGGGGTGAGACCCAGTACTTC. The chain recombines TRBV7-2 with TRBJ2-5; 13 nucleotides align to TRBD2. The CDR3 spans 15 residues. With V trimmed by 5 bases and J by 5 bases, 5 bases remained unmatched. Germline CDR1 SGHTA, CDR2 FQGNSA.

This CDR3 reads CASRREPGTVAEAFF. DNA of the CDR3: TGTGCCAGCAGGAGAGAGCCCGGGACAGTCGCTGAAGCTTTCTTT. The chain links TRBV6-5 to TRBJ1-1, with TRBD1 identical over 7 bases. The CDR3 totals 15 residues. After removal of 6 bases from V and 6 bases from J, the junction contained 13 bases not matched to a gene. The germline gives CDR1 MNHEY, CDR2 SVGAGI.